The clone carrying this TCR beta chain was picked up many times. Antigen specificity is unknown. From germline, CDR1 is GTSNPN and CDR2 SVGIG (reference sequence). CDR3 size: 10 residues. The V end was cut by 5 bases, the J end by 6 bases, with 4 bases between. MiXCR was run by TCRdb on the 5' RACE reads, yielding one entry per CDR3 protein. The top ten hold around 25% of the sample, which has around 300,000 distinct CDR3 sequences, roughly 4.3% seen once. The source of the sample is a study of T cells after yellow fever vaccination. The study's findings and limits: A limited proportion of clonotypes was detected within both the CD4 and CD8 compartments.

J is TRBJ2-2 and V is TRBV30; D is unclear. Sample: PBMCs, taken 5 days after the yellow fever booster vaccination. The sequence derives from a man younger than 30 who received the YFV17D yellow fever vaccine. CDR3 sequence reads: CAWGPGELFF. The CDR3 DNA follows: TGTGCCTGGGGACCCGGGGAGCTGTTTTTT.